Presented here are 25 T cell receptor delta chains from one specimen sequenced in a study of γδ T cells in repeated Plasmodium falciparum infection. TCRdb redid the clone calls on the multiplex PCR reads with CATT. This table has over 90,000 delta-chain clones, approximately 1% appearing once. Bulk repertoires came from Vgamma9/Vdelta2+ or Vdelta2-negative gammadelta T cells flow-sorted from PBMC. Specimen: gamma-delta T cells from blood. Every receptor here comes from a pool of human donors (malaria-infected and uninfected, not separated).

This clone was seen a handful of times. TCRdb pairs this DNA with a much larger clone's protein that differs at residue 19, likely a read error; the protein shown was translated from the DNA. V usage is TRDV1 and J usage is TRDJ1, with TRDD3 matching 12 bases. No J gene is reported in TCRdb; it was inferred here by comparing the DNA with germline. The CDR3 is made up of 24 amino acids. CDR1 is TSWWSYY, CDR2 QGS, per germline. The J segment lost 3 bases and the V segment lost 3 bases, leaving 29 bases of the junction unmatched. CDR3 loop: CALGDSHFLPFRTGGYPYADKLIF. The CDR3, as DNA: TGTGCTCTTGGGGACTCTCACTTCCTACCCTTCCGTACTGGGGGATACCCGTACGCCGATAAACTCATCTTT.

At least ten counts were recorded for this clone. TCRdb's protein for this DNA is that of a much larger clone and differs from the translation at residue 12, likely a read error; the protein shown is the DNA translation. The chain recombines TRDV2 with TRDJ1; 7 bases fit TRDD3. The ends lost 2 bases at V and 2 bases at J; junction bases unmatched: 28. The CDR3 consists of 22 residues. From germline, CDR1 is GEAIGNYY and CDR2 EKD. The CDR3 sequence is CACDIKVGNWGAREKETDKLIF. Written as DNA, the CDR3 is TGTGCCTGTGACATCAAAGTAGGTAACTGGGGTGCTCGTGAAAAAGAGACCGATAAACTCATCTTT.

This clone has more than one count but fewer than ten. The protein held in TCRdb is that of a much larger clone and does not match this DNA's translation at residue 13, likely because of a read error; the protein shown is translated from the DNA. The chain employs TRDV2 and TRDJ1, with D perhaps matching TRDD3 (5 bases). The J gene, missing from TCRdb, was assigned here through DNA to germline matching. The germline gives CDR1 GEAIGNYY, CDR2 EKD. The V and J ends lost 0 bases and 4 bases respectively, with 23 bases between them. This CDR3 is 18 amino acids long. DNA for the CDR3: TGTGCCTGTGACACCGTGGGGAGTAAAGTAAAGGGCATCGATAAACTCATCTTT. It translates to CACDTVGSKVKGIDKLIF.

This clone has only a few counts. TCRdb records a much larger clone's protein for this DNA, with a difference at residue 13 that likely arises from a read error; the protein given is the translation of the DNA. V and J are TRDV2 and TRDJ1; 12 nucleotides match TRDD3. Because TCRdb records no J gene, it was assigned here through a match of the DNA to germline. Germline values: CDR1 GEAIGNYY, CDR2 EKD. With 3 bases clipped from V and 3 bases from J, the junction kept 13 bases outside the gene matches. This CDR3 has 18 residues. CDR3 sequence: CACDSKLGDTGYADKLIF. CDR3 DNA: TGTGCCTGTGACTCCAAACTGGGGGATACCGGGTACGCCGATAAACTCATCTTT.

This clone appeared a few times. TCRdb assigns this DNA the protein of a much larger clone, which departs from its translation at residue 11; this likely reflects a read error, and the protein shown comes from translating the DNA. This chain joins TRDV1 and TRDJ1; the match to TRDD3 covers 11 bases. The germline gives CDR1 TSWWSYY, CDR2 QGS. The CDR3 has 24 residues. The V segment lost 0 bases and the J segment 0 bases; nucleotides outside the gene matches: 24. CDR3 in DNA: TGTGCTCTTGGGGAACTCAGATCCTACCTCCGTCGTACTGGGGGATATATCCACACCGATAAACTCATCTTT. Its protein is CALGELRSYLRRTGGYIHTDKLIF.

This clone was detected many times. This DNA's translation and the protein TCRdb lists, from a much larger clone, do not match at residue 4, likely due to a read error; the protein shown is translated from the DNA. V is TRDV2 and J is TRDJ1; 9 positions match TRDD3. No J gene is reported in TCRdb; it was inferred here by comparing the DNA with germline. The CDR3 runs 17 residues. Per the germline V gene, CDR1 is GEAIGNYY and CDR2 is EKD. CDR3 sequence (DNA): TGTGCCTGTGGCACCAGGCAACTGGGGGAATACACCGATAAACTCATCTTT. It codes for CACGTRQLGEYTDKLIF.

This clone was detected only a few times. TCRdb's protein, taken from a much larger clone, differs from this DNA's translation at residue 13, likely owing to a read error; the protein displayed comes from the DNA. V usage is TRDV2 and J usage is TRDJ1; 12 nucleotides align to TRDD3. The J gene is absent in TCRdb and was assigned here via DNA matching to germline. The CDR3 consists of 18 residues. With V trimmed by 0 bases and J by 3 bases, 10 bases remained unmatched. Germline V lookup: CDR1 GEAIGNYY, CDR2 EKD. The CDR3 DNA is TGTGCCTGTGACACCGGGCTACTGGGGGATACCCACGCCGATAAACTCATCTTT. This encodes CACDTGLLGDTHADKLIF.

Note on this clone: TCRdb attributes to this sequence the protein of a much larger clone, which differs from the DNA translation at residue 11; a read error is likely, and the protein displayed is translated from the DNA. V gene TRDV1 combines with J gene TRDJ1, with 8 bases identical to TRDD3. Germline trimming cut 2 bases from V and 4 bases from J; bases unmatched to any gene: 9. Germline V gives CDR1 TSWWSYY, CDR2 QGS. This CDR3 is 16 amino acids long. As DNA, the CDR3 is TGTGCTCTTGGGGAATTTGGGGGATCCTACAACGATAAACTCATCTTT. It translates to CALGEFGGSYNDKLIF.

Of note for this clone: TCRdb's protein, taken from a much larger clone, differs from this DNA's translation at residue 14, likely owing to a read error; the protein displayed comes from the DNA. This rearrangement joins TRDV1 to TRDJ1; TRDD3 agrees at 7 bases. V trimming: 1 base; J trimming: 3 bases; junction bases outside the gene matches: 17. The CDR3 covers 19 residues. The germline V gene encodes CDR1 TSWWSYY and CDR2 QGS. The CDR3 DNA reads TGTGCTCTTGGGGAACCTATGCTCCCCCTGGGGGTCGACGCCGATAAACTCATCTTT. It codes for CALGEPMLPLGVDADKLIF.

Concerning this clone: This DNA's translation and the protein TCRdb lists, from a much larger clone, do not match at residue 7, likely due to a read error; the protein shown is translated from the DNA. The chain employs TRDV2 and TRDJ1; maybe TRDD3 (5 bases). The J gene is absent in TCRdb and was assigned here via DNA matching to germline. Trimming removed 1 base from V and 0 bases from J, with 20 bases in between. The CDR3 has 18 amino acids. The germline CDR1 and CDR2 sequences are GEAIGNYY and EKD. The chain's CDR3 is CACDTSATWAPYTDKLIF. The CDR3 DNA is TGTGCCTGTGACACATCTGCGACCTGGGCCCCGTACACCGATAAACTCATCTTT.

As to this clone: TCRdb's protein for this DNA is that of a much larger clone and differs from the translation at residue 5, likely a read error; the protein shown is the DNA translation. This chain uses TRDV2 with TRDJ1, with D tentatively TRDD2 or TRDD3 (7 bases each). TCRdb is silent on the J gene; assignment here came from matching the DNA to germline. Germline assignment: CDR1 GEAIGNYY and CDR2 EKD. The V end was cut by 4 bases, the J end by 6 bases, with 35 bases between. The CDR3 sequence is 20 residues long. CDR3 amino acids: CACDKIPTGDSEHVRNKLIF. The CDR3 bases are TGTGCCTGTGATAAAATTCCTACGGGGGATTCCGAACATGTGAGGAATAAACTCATCTTT.

This clone was detected a few times. This DNA's translation differs at residue 21 from TCRdb's protein, which comes from a much larger clone; a read error is likely, and the protein shown is translated from the DNA. The J segment was not called; the V segment is TRDV2; TRDD3 reflects the table's D call only, with no check against the DNA. This CDR3 is 22 amino acids long. CDR1 and CDR2 from the germline V gene are GEAIGNYY and EKD. The CDR3, as DNA: TGTGCCTGTGATCCGATTCCTACCAGTACTGGGGGAATAACACAGTACACCGATAAACTCACCTTT. It codes for CACDPIPTSTGGITQYTDKLTF.

A note on this clone: A far larger clone is just one base off, so this is likely a read error. The sample holds other DNA sequences that translate to the same CDR3. The gene calls are TRDV2 and TRDJ1, with a tentative D call TRDD3 (6 bases). No J segment appears in TCRdb, so it was assigned here by matching the sequence to germline. The CDR3 has 13 amino acids. V dropped 2 bases and J dropped 8 bases, with 14 bases sitting between them. Looked up from germline, CDR1 is GEAIGNYY and CDR2 is EKD. CDR3: CACDRGGRGKLIF. The CDR3 DNA reads as TGTGCCTGTGACAGAGGGGGAAGAGGAAAACTCATCTTT.

The sample holds many counts of this clone. A far larger clone is only one base removed, so a read error is likely. Other nucleotide sequences from this sample produce the same CDR3. The CDR3 coding sequence is TGTGCCTGTGACACAGTACTGGGGGATACGTCCGTCACCGATAAGCTCATCTTT. The encoded protein is CACDTVLGDTSVTDKLIF. The genes are TRDV2 and TRDJ1; 13 bases agree with TRDD3. The germline V gene has CDR1 GEAIGNYY and CDR2 EKD. The CDR3 sequence is 18 residues long.

About this clone: Given a far larger clone just one base away, this is likely a sequencing read error. Other DNA sequences in the same sample also yield this CDR3. This chain links TRDV1 with TRDJ1, with D perhaps matching TRDD3 (5 bases). Because TCRdb records no J gene, it was assigned here through a match of the DNA to germline. CDR1 is TSWWSYY and CDR2 is QGS in the germline V gene. The CDR3 extends over 18 amino acids. The CDR3 spells CALGELIATGKKTDKLIF. The DNA for the CDR3 is TGTGCCCTTGGGGAACTAATCGCCACGGGGAAGAAGACCGATAAACTCATCTTT.

Many counts were recorded for this clone. A much larger clone differs by one base, so this may be a read error. The CDR3 DNA reads TGTGCTCTTGGGGAGCGTTTTCTTTACTGGGGGATAATCACCTCCTGGGACACCCGACAGATGTTTTTC. Protein product: CALGERFLYWGIITSWDTRQMFF. This sequence joins TRDV1 and TRDJ3; 11 nucleotides match TRDD3. The J gene, not given by TCRdb, was assigned here from a germline match of the nucleotide sequence. This CDR3 contains 23 residues. The germline V gene encodes CDR1 TSWWSYY and CDR2 QGS. The ends lost 3 bases at V and 0 bases at J; junction bases unmatched: 16.

This clone has more than one count but fewer than ten. TCRdb's protein, taken from a much larger clone, differs from this DNA's translation at residue 5, likely owing to a read error; the protein displayed comes from the DNA. CDR3 nucleotides: TGTGCCTGTGACAAATCCACTGGGGGCTCACCCGATAAACTCATCTTT. The encoded protein is CACDKSTGGSPDKLIF. The gene calls are TRDV2 and TRDJ1, with TRDD3 matching over 8 bases. TCRdb does not report a J gene; here it was assigned by matching the DNA to germline references. The CDR3 extends over 16 amino acids. Germline trimming cut 2 bases from V and 3 bases from J; bases unmatched to any gene: 10. Germline CDR1 is GEAIGNYY and CDR2 is EKD.

A note on this clone: TCRdb records a much larger clone's protein for this DNA, with a difference at residue 13 that likely arises from a read error; the protein given is the translation of the DNA. No call exists for the J gene, whereas the V gene is TRDV3; TRDD3, the table's D call, was not compared with the DNA. Germline V CDR1 and CDR2: TVYSNPD, GDNSRS (reference sequence). This CDR3 contains 15 residues. CDR3 sequence: CASWGIRTNTDKPIF. The CDR3, as DNA: TGTGCCTCCTGGGGGATACGAACTAACACCGATAAACCCATCTTT.

With regard to this clone: A far larger clone is only one base removed, so a read error is likely. Additional DNA sequences in this sample encode the identical CDR3. J is TRDJ1 and V is TRDV1, with 9 bases fitting TRDD3. TCRdb does not report a J gene; here it was assigned by matching the DNA to germline references. The CDR3 loop spans 19 amino acids. Trimming cost V 7 bases and J 5 bases; bases outside gene matches: 23. Germline CDR1 TSWWSYY, CDR2 QGS. The DNA for the CDR3 is TGTGCTCTTGAGCTAAGACTGGGCCACGTACTGGGGGAAATAGATAAACTCATCTTT. This gives the protein CALELRLGHVLGEIDKLIF.

With regard to this clone: It differs at one base from a far larger clone, so likely a read error. The sample contains more than one DNA sequence encoding this CDR3. The V gene is TRDV2, the J gene TRDJ1, with 8 bases matching TRDD3. TCRdb offers no J gene call, so here the DNA was matched to germline to obtain one. Per germline, CDR1 GEAIGNYY and CDR2 EKD. The CDR3 is 17 amino acids. The CDR3 sequence is CAGRQLLGGTNTDKLIF. The CDR3 DNA reads as TGTGCCGGCAGACAATTACTGGGGGGGACTAACACCGACAAACTCATCTTT.

Regarding this clone: The protein held in TCRdb is that of a much larger clone and does not match this DNA's translation at residue 4, likely because of a read error; the protein shown is translated from the DNA. The gene calls are TRDV2 and TRDJ1, with TRDD3 matching over 8 bases. TCRdb does not report a J gene; here it was assigned by matching the DNA to germline references. This CDR3 comprises 16 residues. The V and J ends lost 5 bases and 0 bases, in that order; junction bases with no gene match: 10. CDR1 is GEAIGNYY, CDR2 EKD, per germline. The CDR3 DNA reads TGTGCCTGTGGCAATATTCTACTGGGGGACACCGATAAACTCATCTTT. Protein product: CACGNILLGDTDKLIF.

On this clone: TCRdb attributes to this sequence the protein of a much larger clone, which differs from the DNA translation at residue 3; a read error is likely, and the protein displayed is translated from the DNA. The chain carries TRDV1 and TRDJ1, with TRDD3 matching 10 bases. This CDR3 contains 24 residues. Germline CDR1 is TSWWSYY and CDR2 is QGS. The CDR3 coding sequence is TGTGCTGTTGGGGAACTGTACGGTCCGCCTTTCCTACGTACTGGGGGATTCGTCGCCGATAAACTCATCTTT. Its protein is CAVGELYGPPFLRTGGFVADKLIF.

This clone turned up a few times. The protein held in TCRdb is that of a much larger clone and does not match this DNA's translation at residue 7, likely because of a read error; the protein shown is translated from the DNA. The chain is built from TRDV1 and TRDJ1, with 11 nucleotides matching TRDD3. TCRdb carries no J gene annotation; the J gene was assigned here by matching the DNA with germline. Germline CDR1 TSWWSYY, CDR2 QGS. V lost 4 bases, J lost 2 bases, and 18 bases stayed unmatched. The CDR3 has 20 residues. The CDR3 region is CALGGPGFSLLGDKTDKLIF. The CDR3 DNA is TGTGCTCTTGGGGGCCCCGGTTTTAGTCTACTGGGGGATAAGACCGATAAACTCATCTTT.

Notes on this clone: A read error is likely here: a far larger clone is one base away. This sample includes further DNA sequences coding for the same CDR3. The chain uses TRDV1 and TRDJ2, with no clear D. The J gene, missing from TCRdb, was assigned here through DNA to germline matching. CDR1 and CDR2 (germline): TSWWSYY, QGS. V lost 3 bases and J lost 1, with 21 bases in between. This CDR3 contains 19 residues. The CDR3 coding sequence is TGTGCTCTTGGGGAGCCCCTAGGTTCTAGGGTTTATTTGACAGCACAACTCTTCTTT. Its translation: CALGEPLGSRVYLTAQLFF.

As regards this clone: A far larger clone is one nucleotide away, so this likely arose from a read error. Other DNA variants within this sample encode the same CDR3. The V gene is listed as TRDV1; no J gene was called; the table's D call of TRDD3 was not tested on the DNA. The CDR3 sequence is 24 residues long. In germline, CDR1 is TSWWSYY, CDR2 QGS. The CDR3 DNA reads TGTGCTCTTGGGGAACCTCGTTATGGGCTACTGGGGGATACGCCAATCCTATACACCGATAAACTCATCTTC. This codes for CALGEPRYGLLGDTPILYTDKLIF.